The subject of this entry is one T cell receptor beta chain. These data belong to a study of blood T cell repertoires in COVID-19. Whole-study context: Samples came from the United States, Italy and Spain, spanning acute and convalescent COVID-19. PBMCs, B-cell-depleted T cells, or T cells provided the cDNA or gDNA that made up the material.

Original analysis: For nucleated cells, counts were estimated from reference gene primer amplification. TCRdb's table, derived via immunoSEQ multiplex PCR, lists solely in-frame clones and lacks some. V and J calls and clone size are copied from that table; D and trimming were computed from the DNA. Among 95,000 to 150,000 clones, 75% to 85% were seen once, and the ten largest hold 37%. With 5 bases removed from V and 8 bases from J, the gap between germline ends came to 13 bases. Germline V CDR1 and CDR2: SGHRS, YFSETQ. CDR3 size: 12 residues. Sequenced input: peripheral blood. This chain uses TRBV5-1 with TRBJ1-2; D not certain. The receptor was isolated from a man aged 35 to 55 with active or convalescent COVID-19. CDR3 region: CASSPGSDGYTF. Here the CDR3 DNA reads TGCGCCAGCAGTCCGGGGTCAGACGGCTACACCTTC.